This is a list of T cell receptor beta chains from one sample in a study of PD-1 blockade in classical Hodgkin lymphoma. TCRdb keeps only in-frame clones here, not all; method: immunoSEQ multiplex PCR. There are roughly 150,000 clones in the sample; under 85% occur only once, and about 9.3% lies in the top ten. The sequencing used peripheral blood mononuclear cells (PBMCs), collected before the second cycle of nivolumab. The receptors here all came from a human donor with classical Hodgkin lymphoma. The CDR3 runs from the conserved cysteine through the conserved F or W. The D gene is left open where the match is weak. A row's size may be missing; if present it is once, few, many or a size class.

>TRBV21-1|-|once|TRBJ2-1
TGTGCCTGCCCCCTTCGACCCTACAATGAGCAGTTCTTC
CACPLRPYNEQFF
>TRBV4-1|-|-|TRBJ1-4
TGCGCCAGCAGCCAAGATGCTGGGGGCATAACTAATGAAAAACTGTTTTTT
CASSQDAGGITNEKLFF
>TRBV6-5|-|-|TRBJ2-1
TGTGCCAGCAGTTACAGTAGCGGATACTCCTACAATGAGCAGTTCTTC
CASSYSSGYSYNEQFF
>TRBV29-1|-|once|TRBJ1-1
TGCAGCGTTGAAGGGATGAGGTGGACTGAAGCTTTCTTT
CSVEGMRWTEAFF
>TRBV2|-|-|TRBJ2-3
TGTGCCAGCACTCCGGGATTTATAGGCACAGATACGCAGTATTTT
CASTPGFIGTDTQYF
>TRBV10-3|TRBD2|-|TRBJ2-7
TGTGCCAGCAGCCGGACTAGCGGGGCGAGGGAGCAGTACTTC
CASSRTSGAREQYF
>TRBV6-9|TRBD1|-|TRBJ2-7
TGTGCCAGCAGTTATCAAAGACAGGGATCTCCATACGAGCAGTACTTC
CASSYQRQGSPYEQYF
>TRBV5-1|-|-|TRBJ2-2
TGCGCCAGCAGCTTGGCGGCAGGGTGGAGCGGGGAGCTGTTTTTT
CASSLAAGWSGELFF
>TRBV30|-|-|TRBJ1-4
TGTGCCTGGAACTTGGTAGGGAGTGGGGAAAAACTGTTTTTT
CAWNLVGSGEKLFF
>TRBV6-6|TRBD1|-|TRBJ2-7
TGTGCCAGCAGTTACCTCCCCGGGACAGGGAAAGAGCAGTACTTC
CASSYLPGTGKEQYF
>TRBV5-4|-|once|TRBJ2-2
TGTGCCATCCGACTAGGCCCCAACACCGGGGAGCTGTTTTTT
CAIRLGPNTGELFF
>TRBV15|TRBD1|few|TRBJ2-7
TGTGCCACCAGCAGAGCCGCGACAGGGTCCTACGAGCAGTACTTC
CATSRAATGSYEQYF
>TRBV28|-|few|TRBJ2-5
TGTGCCAGCAGTCCCCGGGGTTTCCAAGAGACCCAGTACTTC
CASSPRGFQETQYF
>TRBV4-1|-|-|TRBJ1-1
TGCGCCAGCAGCCAAGATCCCTCAAGGGGGGCCACTGAAGCTTTCTTT
CASSQDPSRGATEAFF
>TRBV18|TRBD2|-|TRBJ2-7
TGTGCCAGCTCACCACCCGCGGGGGACTACGAGCAGTACTTC
CASSPPAGDYEQYF
>TRBV28|TRBD1|-|TRBJ2-1
TGTGCCAGTATAAGGGGACAGCCCCATGAGCAGTTCTTC
CASIRGQPHEQFF
>TRBV7-2|-|-|TRBJ2-7
TGTGCCAGCACCAGAACTGAGGGGGAGTCCTACGAGCAGTACTTC
CASTRTEGESYEQYF
>TRBV25-1|-|-|TRBJ1-1
TGTGCCAGCACCGGGGGTTTGAACACTGAAGCTTTCTTT
CASTGGLNTEAFF
>TRBV7-9|-|-|TRBJ1-4
TGTGCCAGCAGCAATCCCCTTGAAAAACTGTTTTTT
CASSNPLEKLFF
>TRBV5-1|-|once|TRBJ2-1
TGCGCCAGCAACCTGGGAAGGGGGTCCTACAATGAGCAGTTCTTC
CASNLGRGSYNEQFF
>TRBV19|TRBD1|medium-sized|TRBJ1-2
TGTGCCAGTAGCCTCAGGACAGGAACTAACTATGGCTACACCTTC
CASSLRTGTNYGYTF
>TRBV11-1|-|few|TRBJ2-1
TGTGCCAGCAGGGAGGGAGTAGGAAATGAGTTCTTC
CASREGVGNEFF
>TRBV7-7|-|once|TRBJ2-5
TGTGCCAGCAGCTCCCAGGCGGGTCGGCAAGAGACCCAGTACTTC
CASSSQAGRQETQYF
>TRBV10-3|-|-|TRBJ2-7
TGTGCCATCAGTGAGACAGCAAACTACGAGCAGTACTTC
CAISETANYEQYF
>TRBV28|TRBD2|-|TRBJ2-5
TGTGCCAGCAGTTTTTCTTCGGTTAGCGGGGTGTACCAAGAGACCCAGTACTTC
CASSFSSVSGVYQETQYF
>TRBV19|TRBD1|-|TRBJ1-1
TGTGCCAGTAGTACATTGTGGACAGGGCTCGGCACTGAAGCTTTCTTT
CASSTLWTGLGTEAFF
>TRBV18|TRBD1|once|TRBJ2-7
TGTGCCAGCTCGGGGAGGACAGGGGCCTACGAGCAGTACTTC
CASSGRTGAYEQYF
>TRBV15|-|-|TRBJ2-7
TGTGCCACCAGCAGAGTATCGGGGGCCATCTCCTACGAGCAGTACTTC
CATSRVSGAISYEQYF
>TRBV5-5|-|many|TRBJ2-1
TGTGCCAGCAGCTTGGAGGGTCAAAACTCCTACAATGAGCAGTTCTTC
CASSLEGQNSYNEQFF
>TRBV9|TRBD1|-|TRBJ1-1
TGTGCCAGCAGCGTAGTACAGGGGAGCGTTGAAGCTTTCTTT
CASSVVQGSVEAFF
>TRBV19|-|-|TRBJ1-2
TGTGCCAGTAGTATTTTGACGGGTAGGCTCGACGGCTACACCTTC
CASSILTGRLDGYTF
>TRBV28|-|-|TRBJ1-1
TGTGCCAGCAGGTTCCTAGACGCGTACACTGAAGCTTTCTTT
CASRFLDAYTEAFF
>TRBV4-1|-|-|TRBJ1-1
TGCGCCAGCAGCCAAAGGGCCCTCGGGACATCAAACACTGAAGCTTTCTTT
CASSQRALGTSNTEAFF
>TRBV7-2|-|-|TRBJ1-1
TGTGCCAGCAGCCTAGCAAGCGGGGTGAACACTGAAGCTTTCTTT
CASSLASGVNTEAFF
>TRBV5-1|TRBD1|few|TRBJ1-2
TGCGCCAGCAGCGGCGGACAGGGCCGGTATGGCTACACCTTC
CASSGGQGRYGYTF
>TRBV7-6|-|-|TRBJ2-7
TGTGCCAGCAGCTTAGGTGTCTACCCCCCGGGGGAGCAGTACTTC
CASSLGVYPPGEQYF
>TRBV5-1|-|few|TRBJ2-2
TGCGCCAGTAAGAAGAACACCGGGGAGCTGTTTTTT
CASKKNTGELFF
>TRBV5-1|-|-|TRBJ1-1
TGTGCCAGCAGCTACCCCACAGGGACCCGGGGAGCTTTCTTT
CASSYPTGTRGAFF
>TRBV10-3|TRBD1|-|TRBJ2-2
TGTGCCATCAGAAACAGGGGGAACACCGGGGAGCTGTTTTTT
CAIRNRGNTGELFF
>TRBV11-2|TRBD1|-|TRBJ1-3
TGTGCCAGCAGCTTAGACCAAGGGGCGACAGGGCTTGGAAACACCATATATTTT
CASSLDQGATGLGNTIYF
>TRBV7-3|TRBD1|-|TRBJ1-1
TGTGCCAGCAGCTTAAGGGGACAGGGGGCGGTGGTCACTGAAGCTTTCTTT
CASSLRGQGAVVTEAFF
>TRBV2|TRBD1|-|TRBJ1-6
TGTGCCAGCAGGGACAGGGGAACCGTTCCTTCACCCCTCCACTTT
CASRDRGTVPSPLHF
>TRBV10-3|TRBD1|-|TRBJ1-1
TGTGCCATCAGCCGGGACAGGATGAACACTGAAGCTTTCTTT
CAISRDRMNTEAFF
>TRBV7-9|-|-|TRBJ1-3
TGTGCCAGCAGCTTAGCGGGAGTGAGCTCTGGAAACACCATATATTTT
CASSLAGVSSGNTIYF
>TRBV19|TRBD2|-|TRBJ2-1
TGTGCCAGTTCCGGGACTAGCGGACACAATGAGCAGTTCTTC
CASSGTSGHNEQFF